This T cell receptor (beta chain) was captured by sequencing in a study of monozygotic twins with inflammatory bowel disease. Whole-study results and caveats: On the inverse Simpson index, IBD patients scored lower for TCRbeta diversity than healthy co-twins.

cDNA for TCRalpha and TCRbeta was amplified by nested PCRs of 15 to 20 then approximately 9 cycles. Reprocessing the 5' RACE reads, TCRdb reports a single entry for every CDR3 protein and omits DNA. This table holds a few hundred thousand distinct CDR3 sequences. About this clonotype: Antigen specificity is unknown.

Germline-derived CDR1 and CDR2 are SGHNT and YYREEE (reference sequence). The CDR3 length is 15 residues. Sequenced sample: blood. This receptor was taken from a human donor with ulcerative colitis or Crohn's disease, or a healthy co-twin of an affected twin (not recorded which). The chain carries TRBV5-4 and TRBJ2-5; the D call from TCRdb, TRBD2, cannot be confirmed without DNA. This CDR3 is CASTPAGLQAETQYF.